This T cell receptor (beta chain) is drawn from a study of shared clonotypes between healthy human individuals (dated by TCRdb to 2020 to 2021). As for the study more broadly: A couple of women and a few men aged 18 to 49 years were included in the cohort. Per donor, three plates each were used for CD4 naive and CD4 memory, two for CD8 naive, and one for CD8 memory. Blood TCR repertoires of a handful of healthy adults were deeply sequenced to estimate repertoire size and the extent of clonotype sharing between individuals. To increase sequencing depth and limit assay-specific biases, different laboratories used diverse techniques to prepare libraries and sequence TCR repertoires. Per donor, leukapheresis produced somewhere between about 0.85 and 8.9 billion PBMCs.

Points on this clone: Its antigen specificity is not known. No base-level quality is on record; no much larger clone is a single base apart.

The paper as a whole reports these results and caveats: Compared with non-shared clonotypes, the clonotypes found in all four sorted-subset donors had higher generation probabilities. Based on pairwise subsampling, the degree of clonotype sharing among donors was expected to be affected by sequencing depth. When four donors were compared, the shared fraction of clonotypes was 5% to 6.5% for naive CD4, about 4% for naive CD8, 2% to 2.5% for memory CD4, and about 0.36% for memory CD8. Naive subsets generally had larger estimated clonotype richness than memory subsets. Only blood was sampled, and tissue TCR repertoires likely differ from those in blood. Even with the large sequencing depth, rarefaction of the sorted-subset datasets indicated that sequencing was incomplete. Because the study included a small number of donors, the genetic and exposure-history diversity represented was limited.

Using the deep immunoSEQ assay, multiplex PCR amplified TCR CDR3 regions from genomic DNA. Genomic DNA extracted from each cell subset was distributed evenly over all wells of several immunoSEQ 96-well plates, and each plate served as one replicate. For sorted subsets, each replicate PCR was loaded with about 0.2 ug genomic DNA, equivalent to 25,000 to 35,000 T cell genomes. Purified libraries were quantified with a Qubit 3.0 fluorometer, sized on a Bioanalyzer 2100, and re-quantified with the KAPA Library Quantification kit. Every immunoSEQ 96-well plate was sequenced on a separate single-read 150-cycle Illumina NextSeq 550 flow cell. Concerning the study's data processing: Because only junctional sequences without quality scores were contained in the immunoSEQ output, filtering matching that applied to full-length reads could not be performed. To assign V/J genes and CDR3, sequences were annotated using PyIR, a Python wrapper for IgBLAST v1.9, with IMGT germline references. Reads with weak V/J assignments (E-value above 1e-6), missing CDR3, stop codons, out-of-frame junctions, or ambiguous translated residues were removed. V3J clonotypes were defined as sequences sharing an identical inferred V gene, J gene, and CDR3 amino acid sequence. Percentage overlap between repertoires was computed as shared unique clonotypes divided by the size of the smaller repertoire. Richness of each repertoire was evaluated using RTK rarefaction, the Chao1 estimator, and Recon v2.1 estimates of unobserved clonotypes. OLGA was used to compute generation probabilities for all TCRbeta clonotypes that the gDNA method yielded from a handful of donors. Sourced from immuneACCESS, this table was stored by TCRdb with only in-frame sequences that have V and J called. A share of the clones is absent; for the studies checked, an unresolved V gene accounts for under half, and the remainder has no known explanation. V and J calls and clone size are copied from that table; D and trimming were computed from the DNA. The sample contains about a million clones, more than 75% of them found a single time. The ten largest make up about 1.5% of the sample.

Healthy HIV-negative adults with no recently reported acute infections or vaccinations were included as donors. Every donor was a Caucasian adult living in Nashville, Tennessee, USA. CD4+ T cells were enriched by magnetic negative selection; naive cells were then positively selected on CD45RA, and the negative fraction formed the memory subset. Blood was collected by leukapheresis, and PBMCs were isolated by Ficoll-Histopaque density gradient centrifugation and then cryopreserved in liquid nitrogen vapor phase. Purity and quantity of every magnetically sorted T cell population were checked by analytical flow cytometry. Each sorted fraction had its genomic DNA isolated and then quantified by UV absorbance on a Nanodrop 2000c. Germline trimming amounts to 3 bases on V and 2 bases on J, with 5 as the count of junction bases outside the gene matches. The CDR3 spans 14 residues, from the cysteine through the phenylalanine. Only CDR3 DNA remains: 42 bases, in frame from the first base. The germline V gene (reference sequence) yields SGHNT for CDR1 and YYREEE for CDR2.

This chain is built from TRBV5-4 and TRBJ2-7; 7 bases in between match TRBD1. The TCR comes from a man between 18 and 35 years old in good health. The specimen sequenced was memory CD4+ T cells sorted from blood. The cell subset or site label for this specimen denotes: CD45RA-negative fraction. The CDR3 region: CASSWERGPYEQYF. The sequenced DNA is TGTGCCAGCAGCTGGGAGAGGGGGCCCTACGAGCAGTACTTC. The reference TRBV5-4 and TRBJ2-7 proteins fill in what lies around the CDR3, so the full variable domain reads ETGVTQSPTHLIKTRGQQVTLRCSSQSGHNTVSWYQQALGQGPQFIFQYYREEENGRGNFPPRFSGLQFPNYSSELNVNALELDDSALYLCASSWERGPYEQYFGPGTRLTVT.